The 10 T cell receptor beta chains below all came from one sample that was sequenced in a study of a mutant IDH1 vaccine in newly diagnosed glioma. Sample time point: week 23, last vaccination. A single vaccine dose contained 300 ug of mutant IDH1 20-mer peptide, and topical imiquimod was used with it. Their antigens remain unidentified. TCRdb's copy holds only in-frame clones and misses some; the assay was immunoSEQ multiplex PCR. Of about 82,000 clones listed, roughly 85% are singletons. The sequencing here drew on PBMCs, taken from a glioma patient whose treatment included an IDH1 peptide vaccine. The receptor set was obtained from a man younger than 45 with glioma. Some clones in this sample may be carry-over from other donors' samples.

The chain is built from TRBV29-1 and TRBJ1-2; the D gene is possibly TRBD1 (6 bases). There are 13 residues in the CDR3. Per the germline V gene, CDR1 is SQVTM and CDR2 is ANQGSEA. Trimming took off 5 bases at V and 3 bases at J, with 13 bases between the two ends. The CDR3 here is CSVNRDGHYGYTF. CDR3 DNA: TGCAGCGTTAACAGGGACGGCCACTATGGCTACACCTTC.

The V call is TRBV11-2, the J call TRBJ2-3; TRBD1 is a possible D gene (5 bases). CDR3 size: 14 residues. Per germline, CDR1 SGHAT and CDR2 FQNNGV. The germline V and J ends were trimmed by 4 bases and 1 base, with 9 bases remaining between them. The CDR3 sequence: CASSSSRGTDTQYF. CDR3 DNA: TGTGCCAGCAGCTCAAGCAGGGGCACAGATACGCAGTATTTT. Full variable domain (missing parts from reference TRBV11-2 and TRBJ2-3): EAGVAQSPRYKIIEKRQSVAFWCNPISGHATLYWYQQILGQGPKLLIQFQNNGVVDDSQLPKDRFSAERLKGVDSTLKIQPAKLEDSAVYLCASSSSRGTDTQYFGPGTRLTVL.

V usage is TRBV11-1 and J usage is TRBJ2-7; D unclear. The CDR3 spans 11 residues. The V and J ends lost 8 bases and 3 bases respectively, with 8 bases between them. Germline V lookup: CDR1 SGHAT, CDR2 FQDESV (reference sequence). Here the CDR3 DNA reads TGTGCCAGCGGTCATTACTACGAGCAGTACTTC. This codes for CASGHYYEQYF.

With regard to this clone: Relative to the germline gene, one junction end is altered; a read error may explain this. This rearrangement joins TRBV5-6 to TRBJ1-2, with D perhaps matching TRBD1 (5 bases). The CDR3 length is 14 residues. Germline V lookup: CDR1 SGHDT, CDR2 YYEEEE. The CDR3 loop is CASTLYGALNGYTF. As DNA, the CDR3 is TGTGCCAGCACCTTGTACGGGGCCTTGAATGGCTACACCTTC.

The V call is TRBV5-1, the J call TRBJ1-2; tentative D call: TRBD1 (6 bases). Trimming shortened V by 4 bases and J by 8 bases, and 21 bases separated the two germline ends. Germline-derived CDR1 and CDR2 are SGHRS and YFSETQ. This CDR3 is built from 15 residues. The CDR3 sequence is CASSAQQGLRQGYTF. The CDR3 nucleotides are TGCGCCAGCAGCGCACAACAGGGTTTACGGCAGGGCTACACCTTC.

The rearrangement joins TRBV30 to TRBJ1-4; TRBD1 is a possible D gene (5 bases). V gave up 7 bases and J gave up 10 bases, with 16 bases separating them. Germline lookup yields CDR1 GTSNPN and CDR2 SVGIG (reference sequence). This CDR3 region has 12 residues. In DNA form, the CDR3 reads TGTGCCTCCCAAATCAGGGAAAGAAAACTGTTTTTT. Translated: CASQIRERKLFF.

The genes are TRBV4-1 and TRBJ2-5, with TRBD2 matching 14 bases. The CDR3 totals 18 residues. Germline CDR1 MGHRA, CDR2 YSYEKL. V was clipped by 2 bases and J by 5 bases; unmatched bases: 10. As DNA, the CDR3 is TGCGCCAGCAGCCAAATGAAGGGGACTAGCGGGAGTAGGGAGACCCAGTACTTC. Protein: CASSQMKGTSGSRETQYF.

V gene TRBV7-9 combines with J gene TRBJ1-1; 9 positions agree with TRBD1. V shed 7 bases, J shed 2 bases, and the junction held 5 bases outside the gene matches. Germline CDR1 SEHNR, CDR2 FQNEAQ (reference sequence). The CDR3 sequence is 14 residues long. The CDR3 here is CASTRTGVNTEAFF. Here the CDR3 DNA reads TGTGCCAGCACCAGGACAGGGGTAAACACTGAAGCTTTCTTT.

J is TRBJ1-3 and V is TRBV2, with D maybe TRBD1 (6 bases). Trimming left V 4 bases short and J 3 bases short, with 10 bases between. The CDR3 sequence is 14 residues long. The germline V gene encodes CDR1 SNHLY and CDR2 FYNNEI. The CDR3 nucleotides read TGTGCCAGCAGTGTGGGCAGGGGTGGAAACACCATATATTTT. It specifies CASSVGRGGNTIYF.

The rearrangement joins TRBV7-2 to TRBJ2-7; 7 positions agree with TRBD1. The CDR3 spans 14 residues. V was pared by 2 bases and J by 6 bases, with 7 bases of the junction left unmatched. CDR1 is SGHTA, CDR2 FQGNSA, per germline. The CDR3 sequence is CASSLNPAGGEQYF. CDR3 bases: TGTGCCAGCAGCTTAAATCCGGCAGGGGGCGAGCAGTACTTC.